The source of this TCR beta chain is a study of cytomegalovirus exposure and HLA in healthy donors. V was clipped by 5 bases and J by 1 base; unmatched bases: 5. CDR3 size: 15 residues. Germline V CDR1 and CDR2: LNHDA, SQIVND (reference sequence). With 60 Vbeta and 13 Jbeta primers, the PCR was carried out. Data came from immunoSEQ multiplex PCR; TCRdb stores just in-frame clones and leaves some out. The repertoire has around 80,000 clones, 10% of them found once; the top ten carry about 24%. This clone came up a few times. Its target is not known. The study, taken as a whole, reports: Segments of the TCR beta V type were, in most cases, productive about 87% or about 30% of the time in an earlier analysis.

The chain employs TRBV19 and TRBJ1-1; TRBD1 agrees at 9 bases. The sequencing sample was made of PBMCs. This clonotype was obtained from a man in his fifties or sixties in good health and CMV-seropositive. For the CDR3, the DNA is TGTGCCAGTAGTCCTGACAGGGGGGGGAACACTGAAGCTTTCTTT. Translated, it gives CASSPDRGGNTEAFF.